Following are 19 T cell receptor beta chains from one sample sequenced in a study of blood T cell repertoires in COVID-19. Method: immunoSEQ multiplex PCR; TCRdb's copy keeps in-frame clones and lacks some. The sample shows some 260,000 clones, roughly 90% of them seen only once. The material sequenced was PBMCs or T cells enriched from blood (not recorded which). These receptors were taken from a man between 40 and 49 years old who had recovered from COVID-19.

CDR3 amino acids: CASSPPPGSGNTIYF. CDR3 DNA sequence: TGTGCCAGCTCACCACCTCCCGGCTCTGGAAACACCATATATTTT. The J gene is TRBJ1-3, the V gene TRBV18; D is unclear. Trimming pared 0 bases from V and 0 bases from J, leaving 6 bases between. Germline V CDR1 and CDR2: KGHSH, LQKENI. This CDR3 comprises 15 residues.

V is TRBV7-2 and J is TRBJ2-1; 8 bases fit TRBD2. This CDR3 contains 14 residues. Germline values: CDR1 SGHTA, CDR2 FQGNSA. V gave up 1 base and J gave up 12 bases; unmatched junction bases: 8. The CDR3 nucleotides are TGTGCCAGCAGCTTAGGAGCGGGAGATGTGAGGCAGTTCTTC. It specifies CASSLGAGDVRQFF. Supplemented by reference TRBV7-2 and TRBJ2-1, the full variable domain reads GAGVSQSPSNKVTEKGKDVELRCDPISGHTALYWYRQSLGQGLEFLIYFQGNSAPDKSGLPSDRFSAERTGGSVSTLTIQRTQQEDSAVYLCASSLGAGDVRQFFGPGTRLTVL.

The J gene is TRBJ2-3, the V gene TRBV29-1, with 8 bases lining up with TRBD2. The CDR3 is made up of 14 amino acids. Germline trimming cut 4 bases from V and 4 bases from J; bases unmatched to any gene: 7. Germline loops: CDR1 SQVTM, CDR2 ANQGSEA. CDR3 sequence: CSVGPGGLADTQYF. CDR3 nucleotides: TGCAGCGTTGGGCCGGGAGGGCTCGCAGATACGCAGTATTTT.

The rearrangement uses TRBV5-4 and TRBJ2-7, with TRBD2 identical over 7 bases. This CDR3 is 15 amino acids long. With 4 bases clipped from V and 4 bases from J, the junction kept 11 bases outside the gene matches. Germline CDR1 reads SGHNT; CDR2 reads YYREEE (reference sequence). The CDR3 DNA follows: TGTGCCAGCAGCCCTGGGGAGGGGTGGGGTTACGAGCAGTACTTC. Translated, it gives CASSPGEGWGYEQYF.

The chain has TRBV2 and TRBJ2-7; D gene uncertain. The germline gives CDR1 SNHLY, CDR2 FYNNEI. The CDR3 has 12 residues. The germline V and J ends were trimmed by 5 bases and 2 bases, with 7 bases remaining between them. CDR3 nucleotides: TGTGCCAGCAGTCTTAGTGCCTACGAGCAGTACTTC. It codes for CASSLSAYEQYF.

The V and J genes are TRBV9 and TRBJ2-1; TRBD2 agrees at 9 bases. V was pared by 0 bases and J by 4 bases, with 11 bases of the junction left unmatched. Germline V gives CDR1 SGDLS, CDR2 YYNGEE. The CDR3 spans 18 residues. Here the CDR3 DNA reads TGTGCCAGCAGCGTAGGAATTAGCGGGAGCGTTGGGTACAATGAGCAGTTCTTC. It encodes CASSVGISGSVGYNEQFF.

V and J are TRBV11-3 and TRBJ1-5; 8 nucleotides line up with TRBD1. The V segment lost 6 bases and the J segment 0 bases; nucleotides outside the gene matches: 16. Germline values: CDR1 SGHNT, CDR2 YENEEA. The CDR3 totals 19 residues. Here the CDR3 reads CASRLLPGQVTYSNQPQHF. CDR3 sequence (DNA): TGTGCCAGCAGACTACTTCCGGGACAGGTAACGTATAGCAATCAGCCCCAGCATTTT.

This sequence joins TRBV3-1 (or the pseudogene TRBV3-2) and TRBJ2-7, with D tentatively TRBD2 (6 bases). V was shortened by 1 base and J by 4 bases, with 11 bases between the two germline ends. The germline V gene encodes CDR1 LGHDT and CDR2 YNNKEL (reference sequence). The CDR3 has 14 residues. The CDR3 sequence: CASSQGSGRYEQYF. CDR3 in DNA: TGTGCCAGCAGCCAAGGCTCAGGGAGGTACGAGCAGTACTTC.

The genes are TRBV7-2 and TRBJ1-2; D is perhaps TRBD1 (5 bases). V was trimmed by 3 bases and J by 6 bases, leaving 11 bases between them. Germline lookup yields CDR1 SGHTA and CDR2 FQGNSA. The CDR3 spans 13 residues. The CDR3 DNA reads as TGTGCCAGCAGCTTGGAGGGGCCCCATGGCTACACCTTC. As protein: CASSLEGPHGYTF.

The chain uses TRBV10-3 and TRBJ1-1; no definite D call. CDR1 is ENHRY, CDR2 SYGVKD, per germline. This CDR3 has 13 amino acids. V dropped 5 bases and J dropped 6 bases, with 13 bases sitting between them. CDR3 in amino acids: CAISHTVGPEAFF. Written as DNA, the CDR3 is TGTGCCATCAGTCATACAGTCGGCCCTGAAGCTTTCTTT.

The CDR3 protein is CASSQATGDPPGELFF. The CDR3 nucleotides read TGTGCCAGCAGCCAAGCGACAGGCGACCCGCCCGGGGAGCTGTTTTTT. The chain is built from TRBV3-1 (or the pseudogene TRBV3-2) and TRBJ2-2, with D possibly being TRBD1 (6 bases). The germline V gene encodes CDR1 LGHDT and CDR2 YNNKEL (reference sequence). V lost 1 base, J lost 6 bases, and 15 bases lay in between. This CDR3 has 16 residues.

The rearrangement uses TRBV3-1 (or the pseudogene TRBV3-2) and TRBJ1-5, with D possibly being TRBD1 (6 bases). This CDR3 has 16 amino acids. The V gene's germline CDR1 is LGHDT and CDR2 YNNKEL (reference sequence). V lost 1 base to trimming and J lost 3 bases, with 13 bases between them. Here the CDR3 reads CASSQGGGHNNQPQHF. CDR3 bases: TGTGCCAGCAGCCAAGGGGGGGGACATAACAATCAGCCCCAGCATTTT.

The chain carries TRBV27 and TRBJ2-1; 7 bases match TRBD2. The germline CDR1 and CDR2 sequences are MNHEY and SMNVEV (reference sequence). The CDR3 has 17 residues. V trimming: 5 bases; J trimming: 0 bases; junction bases outside the gene matches: 10. For the CDR3, the DNA is TGTGCCAGCAGTGAGGCTCGGGGCGGGAGCTCCTACAATGAGCAGTTCTTC. Its protein product is CASSEARGGSSYNEQFF.

The J gene is TRBJ2-7, the V gene TRBV6-5; 7 nucleotides match TRBD1. CDR1 and CDR2 (germline): MNHEY, SVGAGI. V lost 7 bases and J lost 3; bases outside the gene matches: 12. The CDR3 extends over 15 amino acids. This chain's CDR3 is CASTTGTDNIYEQYF. The DNA of the CDR3 is TGTGCCAGCACTACCGGGACAGACAACATCTACGAGCAGTACTTC.

The CDR3 DNA sequence: TGTGCCAGCAGCTCACAGCCCTCCAACACTGAAGCTTTCTTT. This sequence encodes CASSSQPSNTEAFF. The gene calls are TRBV11-3 and TRBJ1-1, with unresolved D. Trimming took off 4 bases at V and 2 bases at J, with 11 bases between the two ends. The V gene's germline CDR1 is SGHNT and CDR2 YENEEA. The CDR3 has 14 residues.

The chain couples TRBV4-1 to TRBJ2-3; D unclear. The CDR3 is 16 residues long. From germline, CDR1 is MGHRA and CDR2 YSYEKL. V lost 3 bases, J lost 0 bases, and 13 bases lay in between. The CDR3 reads CASSQKQFSSTDTQYF. The CDR3, as DNA: TGCGCCAGCAGCCAGAAACAGTTCTCTAGCACAGATACGCAGTATTTT.

This clone turned up a few times. The chain links TRBV10-3 to TRBJ1-1; D is unresolved. The V gene lost 9 bases and the J gene lost 5 bases, with 16 bases spanning the gap. Germline V CDR1 and CDR2: ENHRY, SYGVKD. CDR3 length: 13 residues. The DNA of the CDR3 is TGTGCCATAGGTCCAGAGGGAGGAACTGAAGCTTTCTTT. Protein: CAIGPEGGTEAFF.

V gene TRBV5-6 combines with J gene TRBJ2-7, with a tentative D call TRBD1 (6 bases). The CDR3 consists of 18 residues. The ends were cut back, 2 bases at V and 2 bases at J, with 23 bases in the middle. CDR1 and CDR2 from the germline V gene are SGHDT and YYEEEE. CDR3 loop: CASSFGAGALGAPYEQYF. The CDR3 nucleotides read TGTGCCAGCAGCTTCGGGGCCGGGGCCTTGGGGGCCCCCTACGAGCAGTACTTC. Drawing the rest from reference TRBV5-6 and TRBJ2-7, the complete variable domain is DAGVTQSPTHLIKTRGQQVTLRCSPKSGHDTVSWYQQALGQGPQFIFQYYEEEERQRGNFPDRFSGHQFPNYSSELNVNALLLGDSALYLCASSFGAGALGAPYEQYFGPGTRLTVT.

The gene calls are TRBV28 and TRBJ1-1, with D unresolved. The CDR3 runs to 15 residues. Trimming cost V 7 bases and J 3 bases, with 18 bases left between them. Germline-derived CDR1 and CDR2 are MDHEN and SYDVKM. The CDR3: CASTRFGVSYTEAFF. The CDR3 bases are TGTGCCAGCACTCGATTCGGGGTTTCTTACACTGAAGCTTTCTTT.